Sequencing of this T cell receptor (beta chain) was carried out in a study of blood T cell repertoires in COVID-19 (dated by TCRdb to between 2020 and 2021). For context, the study as a whole: Samples covering the acute and convalescent phases of COVID-19 were provided by collaborators in the United States, Italy and Spain. A de-identified subject ID, COVID-19 status, age in years and sex were almost always included in the sample metadata. Where available, HLA class I and class II types were obtained from metadata supplied by the sample provider rather than from assay-based typing. Subjects who had been exposed to COVID-19, were actively infected with it, or had recovered from it provided the deeply sampled blood TCRbeta repertoires that made up the dataset. The repertoires were released in a freely available public database meant as a resource for research on the immune response to SARS-CoV-2. The prospective study material was composed of cDNA or gDNA derived from T cells, B-cell-depleted T cells, or PBMCs. Samples came from the ongoing ImmuneRACE study (first 160 participants) plus 1,254 subjects from 6 global collaborators. The study at large found these results: The amount of clinical and demographic metadata varied by source and participant and was provided uncurated.

About this clone: No cognate antigen has been identified for it. Base qualities are not at hand, and no much larger clone is one base apart.

Participants in the prospective study were enrolled through a virtual design, were aged about 18 to 100 years, and lived in roughly 24 United States geographic areas. Cohort assignment in the prospective study relied on participant-reported clinical history from a screening survey and a study questionnaire. ImmuneRACE Cohort 3 recovered participants were defined by two consecutive negative NP/OP PCR tests, healthcare professional clearance, or symptom resolution. Mobile phlebotomists in the prospective study collected whole blood, serum and a nasopharyngeal or oropharyngeal swab from every participant. Additional blood draws and questionnaires over an approximately two-month period could optionally be provided by prospective study participants. Blood samples from the prospective study were shipped frozen or at room temperature prior to DNA extraction. CDR1 and CDR2, looked up from the germline V gene, are MGHRA and YSYEKL. Taken from cysteine to phenylalanine, the CDR3 has 15 residues. The entry retains the CDR3 DNA only, 45 bases that are in frame from base 1. V is pared back by 1 base and J by 8 bases, with 14 bases lying between the germline termini.

TCRbeta CDR3 regions were amplified from genomic DNA by means of the immunoSEQ Assay, a bias-controlled multiplex PCR. On the study's bioinformatics: Nucleated cell counts per sample were estimated from amplification of reference gene primers within the assay. Sequence reads were collapsed and filtered to measure the absolute abundance of every unique TCRbeta CDR3 rearrangement. For each sample, productive Simpson clonality was calculated as the square root of Simpson's diversity index over productive rearrangements. TCRdb carries this immuneACCESS record with in-frame sequences only. Its versions omit some clonotypes, under half of them owing to an unresolved V gene in the studies checked, with the rest unexplained. V and J calls plus clone size are reproduced from that table; the DNA served to infer D and trimming. In this sample the table shows 150,000 to 200,000 clones, over 80% of which occur a single time. Over 10% of the sample belongs to the ten largest clones.

Sequenced input: PBMCs or T cells enriched from blood (not recorded which). Rearrangement joined TRBV4-1 to TRBJ1-4, with an unclear D gene assignment. The sequence was obtained from a woman in her sixties who had recovered from COVID-19. The DNA sequence is as follows: TGCGCCAGCAGCCAAGGGGTGGGGAGAGGCGAAAAACTGTTTTTT. This is translated as CASSQGVGRGEKLFF.